Each of the 13 T cell receptor beta chains below was sequenced from the same sample in a study of cytomegalovirus exposure and HLA in healthy donors. This PCR relied on a set of 60 Vbeta primers and 13 Jbeta primers. Measured with immunoSEQ multiplex PCR; TCRdb has only the in-frame clones, and not every one. This table holds about 190,000 clones, over 70% found once. Sequencing used PBMCs. The receptors here all came from a woman aged 30 to 39 in good health and CMV-seropositive.

DNA of the CDR3: TGTGCCAGCAGTTTGGGGGGGAGTGAGCAGTTCTTC. This encodes CASSLGGSEQFF. This chain connects TRBV27 to TRBJ2-1; 7 nucleotides match TRBD2. The CDR3 has 12 residues. Germline CDR1 and CDR2: MNHEY and SMNVEV (reference sequence). The V and J ends lost 3 bases and 9 bases, in that order; junction bases with no gene match: 2.

The chain combines TRBV5-1 with TRBJ2-7, with D tentatively TRBD2 (6 bases). The CDR3 runs to 13 residues. CDR1 SGHRS and CDR2 YFSETQ come from the germline V gene. Trimming stripped 1 base from V and 6 bases from J, with 11 bases between. CDR3 amino acids: CASSLPGGVEQYF. DNA for the CDR3: TGCGCCAGCAGCTTGCCCGGCGGGGTCGAGCAGTACTTC.

The chain has TRBV5-4 and TRBJ1-1, with 7 bases matching TRBD1. Per the germline V gene, CDR1 is SGHNT and CDR2 is YYREEE (reference sequence). J gave up 0 bases and V 3 bases, and 2 bases lay outside the gene matches. CDR3 size: 14 residues. The DNA of the CDR3 is TGTGCCAGCAGCTCCAGGGGGGTGAACACTGAAGCTTTCTTT. The encoded protein is CASSSRGVNTEAFF.

This clone was counted many times. The J gene is TRBJ2-1, the V gene TRBV6-4, with 12 positions matching TRBD2. J lost 7 bases, V lost 2 bases, and 0 bases had no gene match. Per the germline V gene, CDR1 is MRHNA and CDR2 is SNTAGT. This CDR3 has 14 residues. DNA for the CDR3: TGTGCCAGCAGTGACGGGACTAGCGGGAATGAGCAGTTCTTC. Encoded protein: CASSDGTSGNEQFF.

The V and J genes are TRBV5-1 and TRBJ2-7, with TRBD2 as a possible D gene (5 bases). V lost 0 bases and J 3 bases, leaving 7 bases between the germline ends. This CDR3 spans 13 amino acids. Per the germline V gene, CDR1 is SGHRS and CDR2 is YFSETQ. The DNA of the CDR3 is TGCGCCAGCAGCTTGGGTGAGGGCTACGAGCAGTACTTC. As protein: CASSLGEGYEQYF.

The V gene is TRBV29-1, the J gene TRBJ2-3; D perhaps matches TRBD2 (6 bases). Germline CDR1 reads SQVTM; CDR2 reads ANQGSEA. This CDR3 spans 14 amino acids. V lost 2 bases and J 3 bases, leaving 12 bases between the germline ends. CDR3 sequence reads: CSVEPGGETDTQYF. Here the CDR3 DNA reads TGCAGCGTTGAACCCGGGGGTGAAACAGATACGCAGTATTTT.

This rearrangement joins TRBV19 to TRBJ2-1, with D maybe TRBD2 (6 bases). The CDR3 contains 15 residues. Trimming took off 7 bases at V and 7 bases at J, with 20 bases between the two ends. Germline lookup yields CDR1 LNHDA and CDR2 SQIVND (reference sequence). CDR3 sequence reads: CASTLGLLRANEQFF. CDR3 nucleotides: TGTGCCAGTACCTTAGGACTACTTCGGGCTAATGAGCAGTTCTTC.

The table lists this clone with a few counts. Written as DNA, the CDR3 is TGTGCCAGCAGCTTCGGCGGGAGGGCCCCCAATGAGCAGTTCTTC. It specifies CASSFGGRAPNEQFF. This chain uses TRBV7-6 with TRBJ2-1; 9 bases line up with TRBD2. Trimming removed 3 bases from V and 6 bases from J; junction bases left unmatched: 6. Germline CDR1 reads SGHVS; CDR2 reads FNYEAQ. This CDR3 has 15 residues.

The table lists this clone with a count of one. The chain has TRBV6-5 and TRBJ2-3; a possible D gene is TRBD2 (6 bases). V was clipped by 2 bases and J by 10 bases, with 10 bases between them. Germline CDR1 and CDR2: MNHEY and SVGAGI. This CDR3 is built from 12 residues. CDR3 amino acids: CASSYGSGAQYF. The CDR3 region has the DNA TGTGCCAGCAGTTACGGTTCGGGAGCGCAGTATTTT.

This clone has just a few counts. The chain recombines TRBV6-5 with TRBJ1-2; D gene ambiguous. The CDR3 spans 15 residues. Trimming cost V 0 bases and J 7 bases, with 15 bases left between them. Per germline, CDR1 MNHEY and CDR2 SVGAGI. As DNA, the CDR3 is TGTGCCAGCAGTTACTCGGGTCGAGGGTTGGCTGGCTACACCTTC. Its translation is CASSYSGRGLAGYTF.

The chain carries TRBV2 and TRBJ2-1; 7 nucleotides agree with TRBD2. The ends lost 6 bases at V and 2 bases at J; junction bases unmatched: 7. Germline loops: CDR1 SNHLY, CDR2 FYNNEI. CDR3 size: 15 residues. The CDR3 loop reads CASSYSGSTYNEQFF. CDR3 DNA: TGTGCCAGCAGCTATAGCGGGTCTACCTACAATGAGCAGTTCTTC.

V gene TRBV28 combines with J gene TRBJ1-6; weak D call: TRBD1 (5 bases). Trimming left V 6 bases short and J 7 bases short, with 10 bases between. The germline V gene has CDR1 MDHEN and CDR2 SYDVKM. The CDR3 extends over 13 amino acids. CDR3 protein: CASSRDSNSPLHF. DNA for the CDR3: TGTGCCAGCAGCCGGGACTCAAATTCACCCCTCCACTTT.

The chain uses TRBV25-1 and TRBJ1-3; D unresolved. The CDR3 is 12 residues long. Deletions cut 10 bases from V and 4 bases from J, with 11 bases between. Germline CDR1 and CDR2: MGHDK and SYGVNS. In DNA form, the CDR3 reads TGTGCCACCGCGTCGCCCGGAAACACCATATATTTT. Protein: CATASPGNTIYF. The entire variable domain, with the rest obtained from reference TRBV25-1 and TRBJ1-3, is as follows: EADIYQTPRYLVIGTGKKITLECSQTMGHDKMYWYQQDPGMELHLIHYSYGVNSTEKGDLSSESTVSRIRTEHFPLTLESARPSHTSQYLCATASPGNTIYFGEGSWLTVV.